Following are 3 T cell receptor beta chains from one sample sequenced in a study of OX40 agonist ivuxolimab in advanced cancers. The data were produced by immunoSEQ multiplex PCR, yet TCRdb's version contains in-frame clones alone and is incomplete. The table includes about 76,000 clones, roughly nine tenths detected once. Source: CD4+ or CD8+ T cells sorted from blood, taken in a trial of the OX40 agonist ivuxolimab. Source of these receptors: an adult with an advanced solid tumor such as melanoma, head and neck, liver or kidney cancer.

This sequence joins TRBV10-1 and TRBJ2-3, with D uncertain. CDR1 and CDR2 from the germline V gene are WNHNN and SYGVQD (reference sequence). The CDR3 contains 14 residues. V lost 4 bases to trimming and J lost 5 bases, with 13 bases between them. CDR3 coding DNA: TGCGCCAGCAGTGCCAGTGGGCGAGGAGATACGCAGTATTTT. It codes for CASSASGRGDTQYF.

The chain links TRBV5-1 to TRBJ2-2, with unresolved D. The V end was cut by 4 bases, the J end by 7 bases, with 8 bases between. CDR3 length equals 12 residues. Germline V gene lookup returns CDR1 SGHRS and CDR2 YFSETQ. This chain's CDR3 is CASSQNHGELFF. The CDR3 DNA is TGCGCCAGCAGCCAGAACCACGGGGAGCTGTTTTTT.

The chain carries TRBV11-2 and TRBJ2-1; the D is unclear. Germline CDR1 reads SGHAT; CDR2 reads FQNNGV. The length of the CDR3 is 13 residues. V was shortened by 0 bases and J by 4 bases, with 4 bases between the two germline ends. The CDR3 region has the DNA TGTGCCAGCAGCTTAGATCTGTACAATGAGCAGTTCTTC. Amino acids: CASSLDLYNEQFF.